This TCR beta chain came from a study of cytomegalovirus exposure and HLA in healthy donors. Background on the study: In terms of ancestry, the Caucasian-associated cluster contained about 81% of the 300 to 400 genotyped donors.

V shed 4 bases and J 4 bases; nucleotides not matched to a gene: 13. CDR3 length: 17 amino acids. Germline V gene lookup returns CDR1 MNHEY and CDR2 SMNVEV (reference sequence). The PCR ran on 60 Vbeta and 13 Jbeta primers. The repertoire was sequenced with immunoSEQ multiplex PCR; TCRdb's copy has only in-frame clones and lacks some. Counted here are over 95,000 clones, roughly 69% occurring once; the ten biggest clones make up 2% to 2.5%. The clonotype originates from a human donor in good health. Specimen: PBMCs. This chain connects TRBV27 to TRBJ2-3; 8 bases match TRBD2. CDR3 sequence (DNA): TGTGCCAGCAGTTCCACCCTGGGTAGCGGGACTGCAGATACGCAGTATTTT. It yields the protein CASSSTLGSGTADTQYF.